One and the same sample provided the 18 T cell receptor beta chains below, sequenced in a study of CD8 T cells in ankylosing spondylitis. One entry per CDR3 protein results from TCRdb running MiXCR on the 5' RACE reads. The sample contains fewer than 250,000 distinct CDR3 sequences, around a quarter of which appear only once. Sequenced sample: blood, either unsorted or a sorted T cell fraction (not recorded which). These receptors were collected from a male donor with ankylosing spondylitis or in good health (not recorded which).

This clonotype was detected only a few times. The rearrangement links TRBV20-1 to TRBJ2-1; 10 bases line up with TRBD1. V lost 5 bases and J lost 5; bases outside the gene matches: 9. Germline CDR1 reads DFQATT; CDR2 reads SNEGSKA (reference sequence). The CDR3 loop spans 15 amino acids. The CDR3 DNA is TGCAGTGCTCGTCTGTGGGACAGGGGAGACAATGAGCAGTTCTTC. Translating it yields CSARLWDRGDNEQFF.

This clonotype was seen at least ten times. The chain links TRBV27 to TRBJ1-6; no definite D call. Germline-derived CDR1 and CDR2 are MNHEY and SMNVEV (reference sequence). CDR3 length equals 13 residues. The V gene lost 4 bases and the J gene lost 5 bases, with 6 bases spanning the gap. Here the CDR3 DNA reads TGTGCCAGCAGTTCAGCAAATAATTCACCCCTCCACTTT. It yields the protein CASSSANNSPLHF.

This sequence joins TRBV3-1 and TRBJ2-5; 11 positions agree with TRBD2. The junction had 10 bases not matched to a gene; V was cut back by 4 bases and J by 12 bases. CDR3 length: 14 residues. Germline V lookup: CDR1 LGHDT, CDR2 YNNKEL (reference sequence). CDR3 loop: CASSPKTSGKDKYF. CDR3 nucleotides: TGTGCCAGCAGCCCGAAGACTAGCGGGAAAGATAAGTACTTC.

V and J are TRBV10-3 and TRBJ1-5, with unresolved D. This CDR3 comprises 16 residues. The V end was cut by 0 bases, the J end by 5 bases, with 14 bases between. Germline values: CDR1 ENHRY, CDR2 SYGVKD. CDR3 bases: TGTGCCATCAGTGAGTCTGTCCCGGGCATGGATCAGCCCCAGCATTTT. Encoded protein: CAISESVPGMDQPQHF.

The rearrangement joins TRBV7-2 to TRBJ2-7; 11 nucleotides match TRBD2. Trimming took 5 bases from V and 1 from J; bases not matched to a gene: 7. There are 16 residues in the CDR3. Per the germline V gene, CDR1 is SGHTA and CDR2 is FQGNSA. CDR3: CASSPHTSGGSYEQYF. In nucleotides, the CDR3 is TGTGCCAGCAGCCCTCATACTAGCGGGGGATCCTACGAGCAGTACTTC.

The rearrangement uses TRBV2 and TRBJ2-7; 9 bases are shared with TRBD2. Trimming at V came to 3 bases and at J to 5 bases, leaving 11 bases not matched to a gene. Germline loops: CDR1 SNHLY, CDR2 FYNNEI. CDR3 length: 16 residues. CDR3 DNA sequence: TGTGCCAGCAGTGAGATCCTTAGCGGGAGTGGCGACGAGCAGTACTTC. This codes for CASSEILSGSGDEQYF.

The chain combines TRBV28 with TRBJ1-1; D is ambiguous. The CDR3 sequence is 12 residues long. Trimming removed 4 bases at V and 10 bases at J, with 13 bases between. Germline loops: CDR1 MDHEN, CDR2 SYDVKM. This CDR3 is CASSSTTPVAFF. The CDR3 coding sequence is TGTGCCAGCAGTTCAACCACACCAGTAGCTTTCTTT.

Here the CDR3 DNA reads TGTGCCATCGGGATCTCACCCCTCCACTTT. Its translation is CAIGISPLHF. This chain connects TRBV10-3 to TRBJ1-6, with D hard to call. Per the germline V gene, CDR1 is ENHRY and CDR2 is SYGVKD. The CDR3 loop spans 10 amino acids. Trimming left V 8 bases short and J 10 bases short, with 6 bases between.

The rearrangement uses TRBV6-5 and TRBJ1-5; no reliable D call. The length of the CDR3 is 17 residues. Germline V gene data show CDR1 as MNHEY and CDR2 as SVGAGI. The V and J ends lost 2 bases and 2 bases respectively, with 16 bases between them. The CDR3 loop reads CASSYTFTEQGNQPQHF. In DNA, the CDR3 is TGTGCCAGCAGTTACACTTTTACGGAGCAGGGCAATCAGCCCCAGCATTTT.

This clonotype was seen more than once but under ten times. The rearrangement links TRBV6-5 to TRBJ2-5; D is perhaps TRBD1 or TRBD2 (6 bases each). With 8 bases removed from V and 12 bases from J, the gap between germline ends came to 16 bases. Germline CDR1 is MNHEY and CDR2 is SVGAGI. The CDR3 spans 11 residues. The CDR3 sequence: CASRGGTKEYF. The CDR3 DNA is TGTGCCAGCCGCGGAGGGACAAAGGAGTACTTC.

This clonotype was detected many times. The chain's CDR3 is CSARDAGLNTDTQYF. CDR3 in DNA: TGCAGTGCTAGAGACGCGGGGTTAAACACAGATACGCAGTATTTT. The rearrangement links TRBV20-1 to TRBJ2-3; weak D call: TRBD2 (6 bases). Looked up from germline, CDR1 is DFQATT and CDR2 is SNEGSKA (reference sequence). V gave up 0 bases and J gave up 2 bases, with 12 bases separating them. The CDR3 extends over 15 amino acids.

This clonotype was counted a few times. The chain uses TRBV29-1 and TRBJ2-3, with TRBD1 matching 9 bases. Trimming took 5 bases from V and 2 from J; bases not matched to a gene: 11. The CDR3 extends over 16 amino acids. The germline CDR1 and CDR2 sequences are SQVTM and ANQGSEA. CDR3 DNA sequence: TGCAGCGTTAGAAGCAGGGACAGGGCTGACACAGATACGCAGTATTTT. It yields the protein CSVRSRDRADTDTQYF.

The V call is TRBV24-1, the J call TRBJ2-1, with TRBD1 matching 10 bases. The CDR3 consists of 13 residues. With 2 bases clipped from V and 10 bases from J, the junction kept 1 base outside the gene matches. Germline CDR1 KGHDR, CDR2 SFDVKD. In DNA form, the CDR3 reads TGTGCCACCAGTGATTCGGACAGGGGGGAGCAGTTCTTC. Encoded protein: CATSDSDRGEQFF.

The CDR3 DNA sequence: TGCAGCGTTGATGCAGGGGACTACGAGCAGTACTTC. Amino acid sequence: CSVDAGDYEQYF. The chain uses TRBV29-1 and TRBJ2-7, with a weak D call TRBD1 (6 bases). V was cut by 3 bases and J by 3 bases, with 9 bases left in between. The CDR3 consists of 12 residues. The germline CDR1 and CDR2 sequences are SQVTM and ANQGSEA.

This chain connects TRBV6-2 or TRBV6-3 to TRBJ2-3; D gene unclear. Germline CDR1 MNHEY, CDR2 SVGEGT. The CDR3 contains 12 residues. The V end was cut by 4 bases, the J end by 2 bases, with 4 bases between. The CDR3 DNA follows: TGTGCCAGCAGTTCCGTCACAGATACGCAGTATTTT. It is translated as CASSSVTDTQYF.

This clonotype has only a few counts. For the CDR3, the DNA is TGCAGTGCTAGAGATACTCTATACGGGACCAACTACGAGCAGTACTTC. Its protein is CSARDTLYGTNYEQYF. The chain is built from TRBV20-1 and TRBJ2-7; D may be TRBD1 or TRBD2 (5 bases each). Trimming shortened V by 0 bases and J by 3 bases, and 18 bases separated the two germline ends. The V gene's germline CDR1 is DFQATT and CDR2 SNEGSKA (reference sequence). There are 16 residues in the CDR3.

This chain joins TRBV29-1 and TRBJ2-7; possible D gene TRBD1, 6 bases. Germline lookup yields CDR1 SQVTM and CDR2 ANQGSEA. The CDR3 has 13 amino acids. V was pared by 2 bases and J by 0 bases, with 8 bases between. CDR3: CSVERGSSYEQYF. CDR3 coding DNA: TGCAGCGTTGAAAGGGGGAGCTCCTACGAGCAGTACTTC.

This clonotype was seen many times. CDR3 coding DNA: TGTGCCAGCGGTCAGCTCTACAATGAGCAGTTCTTC. Encoded protein: CASGQLYNEQFF. The chain joins TRBV11-1 to TRBJ2-1, with unresolved D. The CDR3 spans 12 residues. V shed 8 bases and J shed 3 bases, with 8 bases lying between them. The germline gives CDR1 SGHAT, CDR2 FQDESV (reference sequence).